Listed below are T cell receptor beta chains from one sample, sequenced in a study of cytomegalovirus exposure and HLA in healthy donors. Generated by immunoSEQ multiplex PCR, the TCRdb table keeps only in-frame clones and is missing some. The sample has roughly 310,000 clones, 88% seen once. Sequenced: PBMCs. All receptors come from a man aged 25-40 years in good health and CMV-seronegative. Each CDR3 is given with its conserved first and last residue. Each record gives: clone size, V gene, J gene, D gene, CDR3 length, CDR3 DNA, CDR3 protein. A D gene is named only where the DNA matches it firmly. Clone size is not always given. Where it is, it says once, few, many or a class for expanded clones.

abundance: NA
v_gene: TRBV7-2
j_gene: TRBJ1-3
d_gene: TRBD1
len: 14
CDR3nt: TGTGCCAGCACCCCGGGACAGGGGGGAAACACCATATATTTT
CDR3aa: CASTPGQGGNTIYF

abundance: NA
v_gene: TRBV19
j_gene: TRBJ1-5
d_gene: NA
len: 18
CDR3nt: TGTGCCAGTAGTATAACGGGGGATTTTTGGTCGAGCAATCAGCCCCAGCATTTT
CDR3aa: CASSITGDFWSSNQPQHF

abundance: NA
v_gene: TRBV5-4
j_gene: TRBJ1-1
d_gene: NA
len: 13
CDR3nt: TGTGCCAGCAGCTTCCGACGGGACACTGAAGCTTTCTTT
CDR3aa: CASSFRRDTEAFF

abundance: NA
v_gene: TRBV9
j_gene: TRBJ2-3
d_gene: NA
len: 13
CDR3nt: TGTGCCAGCAGCGTAATAACGACTTATACGCAGTATTTT
CDR3aa: CASSVITTYTQYF

abundance: NA
v_gene: TRBV9
j_gene: TRBJ2-2
d_gene: TRBD2
len: 16
CDR3nt: TGTGCCAGCAGCGTAGATCGACTAGCATTAGCCGGGGAGCTGTTTTTT
CDR3aa: CASSVDRLALAGELFF

abundance: NA
v_gene: TRBV29-1
j_gene: TRBJ2-5
d_gene: NA
len: 13
CDR3nt: TGCAGCGTTGTCGCACGTGGAGGGAGGACCCAGTACTTC
CDR3aa: CSVVARGGRTQYF

abundance: NA
v_gene: TRBV10-2
j_gene: TRBJ1-6
d_gene: NA
len: 18
CDR3nt: TGCGCCAGCAGTGAGTCAGTTGGCAGGGCCACCTATAATTCACCCCTCCACTTT
CDR3aa: CASSESVGRATYNSPLHF

abundance: NA
v_gene: TRBV5-5
j_gene: TRBJ1-4
d_gene: NA
len: 16
CDR3nt: TGTGCCAGCAGCTCCTCCCAGCGCGCAACTAATGAAAAACTGTTTTTT
CDR3aa: CASSSSQRATNEKLFF

abundance: NA
v_gene: TRBV10-1
j_gene: TRBJ2-2
d_gene: NA
len: 13
CDR3nt: TGCGCCAGCAGTGAGCAGGGCCCCGGGGAGCTGTTTTTT
CDR3aa: CASSEQGPGELFF

abundance: once
v_gene: TRBV30
j_gene: TRBJ1-5
d_gene: TRBD1
len: 15
CDR3nt: TGTGCCTGCTCCGCCCGCGGACAGGGGGCCCAGCCCCAGCATTTT
CDR3aa: CACSARGQGAQPQHF

abundance: NA
v_gene: TRBV30
j_gene: TRBJ1-5
d_gene: NA
len: 16
CDR3nt: TGTGCCTGGAGTGTACGAGGCAGGGGAGAGGACCAGCCCCAGCATTTT
CDR3aa: CAWSVRGRGEDQPQHF

abundance: NA
v_gene: TRBV6-5
j_gene: TRBJ2-1
d_gene: TRBD1
len: 14
CDR3nt: TGTGCCAGCAGTTACCGGGACAGGTACAATGAGCAGTTCTTC
CDR3aa: CASSYRDRYNEQFF

abundance: NA
v_gene: TRBV5-5
j_gene: TRBJ2-7
d_gene: NA
len: 16
CDR3nt: TGCGCCAGCAGCCAGAGGGTATTAACAGAACCCTACGAGCAGTACTTC
CDR3aa: CASSQRVLTEPYEQYF

abundance: NA
v_gene: TRBV12-2
j_gene: TRBJ2-7
d_gene: NA
len: 17
CDR3nt: TGTGCAAGTCGCTTAGAGACTAGGGGAGCTTTAACCTACGAGCAGTACTTC
CDR3aa: CASRLETRGALTYEQYF

abundance: NA
v_gene: TRBV4-1
j_gene: TRBJ1-1
d_gene: NA
len: 15
CDR3nt: TGCGCCAGCAGCCGGGGCTTGCCTGGGAACACTGAAGCTTTCTTT
CDR3aa: CASSRGLPGNTEAFF

abundance: NA
v_gene: TRBV28
j_gene: TRBJ1-2
d_gene: NA
len: 13
CDR3nt: TGTGCCAGCATAGGAGACCCCGTGGCCGGCTACACCTTC
CDR3aa: CASIGDPVAGYTF

abundance: few
v_gene: TRBV9
j_gene: TRBJ2-3
d_gene: NA
len: 13
CDR3nt: TGTGCCAGCGAACCGGTCCGCACAGATACGCAGTATTTT
CDR3aa: CASEPVRTDTQYF

abundance: NA
v_gene: TRBV6-1
j_gene: TRBJ2-3
d_gene: TRBD2
len: 17
CDR3nt: TGTGCCAGCAGTGAAGAGGTAGCGGGGGGATGGGCAGATACGCAGTATTTT
CDR3aa: CASSEEVAGGWADTQYF

abundance: NA
v_gene: TRBV11-2
j_gene: TRBJ2-7
d_gene: NA
len: 16
CDR3nt: TGTGCCAGCAGCCCACAGAGCAGGGTGTCCGCCTACGAGCAGTACTTC
CDR3aa: CASSPQSRVSAYEQYF

abundance: NA
v_gene: TRBV19
j_gene: TRBJ2-7
d_gene: NA
len: 13
CDR3nt: TGTGCCAGTAGTATCAGGACAGAGTACGAGCAGTACTTC
CDR3aa: CASSIRTEYEQYF

abundance: NA
v_gene: TRBV4-1
j_gene: TRBJ1-1
d_gene: NA
len: 17
CDR3nt: TGCGCCAGCAGCCTATTGGGGGCCGAGGGGCCAGGCACTGAAGCTTTCTTT
CDR3aa: CASSLLGAEGPGTEAFF

abundance: NA
v_gene: TRBV7-2
j_gene: TRBJ2-7
d_gene: NA
len: 13
CDR3nt: TGTGCCAGCAGCTTTGACAGGACCTACGAGCAGTACTTC
CDR3aa: CASSFDRTYEQYF

abundance: NA
v_gene: TRBV5-1
j_gene: TRBJ2-5
d_gene: NA
len: 12
CDR3nt: TGCGCCAGCAGCTTGGCCGGAGAGACCCAGTACTTC
CDR3aa: CASSLAGETQYF

abundance: NA
v_gene: TRBV7-2
j_gene: TRBJ2-3
d_gene: NA
len: 17
CDR3nt: TGTGCCAGCAGCTTAGCGTGGGCGGGTGACGGCGTGGATACGCAGTATTTT
CDR3aa: CASSLAWAGDGVDTQYF

abundance: NA
v_gene: TRBV5-1
j_gene: TRBJ1-1
d_gene: TRBD1
len: 16
CDR3nt: TGCGCCAGCAGCTTGGGGCAGGGGGCAAAGAACACTGAAGCTTTCTTT
CDR3aa: CASSLGQGAKNTEAFF

abundance: NA
v_gene: TRBV5-1
j_gene: TRBJ1-1
d_gene: NA
len: 14
CDR3nt: TGCGCCAGCAGCTTAAGACAGATGAACACTGAAGCTTTCTTT
CDR3aa: CASSLRQMNTEAFF

abundance: NA
v_gene: TRBV7-9
j_gene: TRBJ2-7
d_gene: NA
len: 15
CDR3nt: TGTGCCAGCAGTCTTAGTTGGGGGGAGCCCTACGAGCAGTACTTC
CDR3aa: CASSLSWGEPYEQYF

abundance: NA
v_gene: TRBV4-3
j_gene: TRBJ1-6
d_gene: NA
len: 17
CDR3nt: TGCGCCAGCAGCCAAGATTTGGGGGGATCCTATAATTCACCCCTCCACTTT
CDR3aa: CASSQDLGGSYNSPLHF

abundance: NA
v_gene: TRBV4-1
j_gene: TRBJ1-6
d_gene: TRBD1
len: 16
CDR3nt: TGCGCCAGCAGCCCCGGGACAGCCTCCTATAATTCACCCCTCCACTTT
CDR3aa: CASSPGTASYNSPLHF

abundance: NA
v_gene: TRBV11-3
j_gene: TRBJ2-1
d_gene: TRBD2
len: 14
CDR3nt: TGTGCCAGCAGCTTCGGGGGGGGCTACAATGAGCAGTTCTTC
CDR3aa: CASSFGGGYNEQFF

abundance: NA
v_gene: TRBV9
j_gene: TRBJ2-5
d_gene: NA
len: 16
CDR3nt: TGTGCCAGCAGCGAGGGGATCGCGGGGGCGGGGGAGACCCAGTACTTC
CDR3aa: CASSEGIAGAGETQYF

abundance: NA
v_gene: TRBV7-7
j_gene: TRBJ2-2
d_gene: NA
len: 13
CDR3nt: TGTGCCAGCAGCTTATTATTCTCCGGGGAGCTGTTTTTT
CDR3aa: CASSLLFSGELFF

abundance: NA
v_gene: TRBV10-3
j_gene: TRBJ2-3
d_gene: NA
len: 18
CDR3nt: TGTGCCATCAGTGAGTCAATCGGGTCCTCAGTCCTCACAGATACGCAGTATTTT
CDR3aa: CAISESIGSSVLTDTQYF

abundance: NA
v_gene: TRBV7-9
j_gene: TRBJ2-7
d_gene: TRBD2
len: 16
CDR3nt: TGTGCCAGCAGCTGGGGACTAGCGGGGGACCCCTACGAGCAGTACTTC
CDR3aa: CASSWGLAGDPYEQYF

abundance: NA
v_gene: TRBV7-9
j_gene: TRBJ1-5
d_gene: NA
len: 14
CDR3nt: TGTGCCAGCAGCTTAATAGGGGAAGATCAGCCCCAGCATTTT
CDR3aa: CASSLIGEDQPQHF

abundance: NA
v_gene: TRBV4-1
j_gene: TRBJ1-1
d_gene: NA
len: 15
CDR3nt: TGCGCCAGCAGCCAAGATTGGGGTGGGAGGACTGAAGCTTTCTTT
CDR3aa: CASSQDWGGRTEAFF

abundance: NA
v_gene: TRBV7-2
j_gene: TRBJ2-7
d_gene: TRBD2
len: 15
CDR3nt: TGTGCCAGCAGCTCCCGACTAGCGGGGGTTGTCGAGCAGTACTTC
CDR3aa: CASSSRLAGVVEQYF

abundance: NA
v_gene: TRBV10-2
j_gene: TRBJ2-1
d_gene: TRBD1
len: 14
CDR3nt: TGCGCCAGCAGTGAGTCGGGGACAGGGAAAAAGCAGTTCTTC
CDR3aa: CASSESGTGKKQFF

abundance: NA
v_gene: TRBV6-5
j_gene: TRBJ2-7
d_gene: TRBD1
len: 14
CDR3nt: TGTGCCAGCAGTGACGACAGGGGGTTCAACGAGCAGTACTTC
CDR3aa: CASSDDRGFNEQYF

abundance: NA
v_gene: TRBV11-2
j_gene: TRBJ1-1
d_gene: TRBD1
len: 16
CDR3nt: TGTGCCAGCAGCTGGGGACAGGGGGCTCAGAACACTGAAGCTTTCTTT
CDR3aa: CASSWGQGAQNTEAFF

abundance: NA
v_gene: TRBV6-5
j_gene: TRBJ1-2
d_gene: NA
len: 13
CDR3nt: TGTGCCAGCAGTAAAGACTGGAACTATGGCTACACCTTC
CDR3aa: CASSKDWNYGYTF

abundance: few
v_gene: TRBV27
j_gene: TRBJ2-2
d_gene: TRBD1
len: 15
CDR3nt: TGTGCCAGCGGCCCCGGGACAGAGAACACCGGGGAGCTGTTTTTT
CDR3aa: CASGPGTENTGELFF

abundance: NA
v_gene: TRBV6-1
j_gene: TRBJ1-4
d_gene: TRBD1
len: 15
CDR3nt: TGTGCCAGCAGGGGGGACAGGGGCTTGTATGAAAAACTGTTTTTT
CDR3aa: CASRGDRGLYEKLFF

abundance: NA
v_gene: TRBV6-5
j_gene: TRBJ1-2
d_gene: TRBD1
len: 14
CDR3nt: TGTGCCAGCAGTCGCCAGGGGGCCGGCTATGGCTACACCTTC
CDR3aa: CASSRQGAGYGYTF

abundance: NA
v_gene: TRBV9
j_gene: TRBJ2-2
d_gene: NA
len: 14
CDR3nt: TGTGCCAGCAGCGAACCTAGGTCGCCCGGGGAGCTGTTTTTT
CDR3aa: CASSEPRSPGELFF

abundance: NA
v_gene: TRBV12-2
j_gene: TRBJ1-5
d_gene: NA
len: 17
CDR3nt: TGTGCAAGTCGCTTAGCGAAGGAGGCCCGGAGCAATCAGCCCCAGCATTTT
CDR3aa: CASRLAKEARSNQPQHF

abundance: NA
v_gene: TRBV19
j_gene: TRBJ2-7
d_gene: TRBD1
len: 13
CDR3nt: TGTGCCAGTAGTATGAGACAGGGTTACGAGCAGTACTTC
CDR3aa: CASSMRQGYEQYF

abundance: NA
v_gene: TRBV4-3
j_gene: TRBJ1-4
d_gene: NA
len: 14
CDR3nt: TGCGCCAGCCGCGACACCTCAACTAATGAAAAACTGTTTTTT
CDR3aa: CASRDTSTNEKLFF

abundance: NA
v_gene: TRBV2
j_gene: TRBJ2-2
d_gene: NA
len: 14
CDR3nt: TGTGCCAGCAGTGTGTCGGTGAACACCGGGGAGCTGTTTTTT
CDR3aa: CASSVSVNTGELFF

abundance: NA
v_gene: TRBV9
j_gene: TRBJ2-7
d_gene: TRBD1
len: 15
CDR3nt: TGTGCCAGCAGCCCGACGACAGGGAGCTCCTACGAGCAGTACTTC
CDR3aa: CASSPTTGSSYEQYF

abundance: NA
v_gene: TRBV19
j_gene: TRBJ2-1
d_gene: TRBD1
len: 15
CDR3nt: TGTGCCAGTAGAACTCAGGGGGCGCCCTACAATGAGCAGTTCTTC
CDR3aa: CASRTQGAPYNEQFF

abundance: NA
v_gene: TRBV6-6
j_gene: TRBJ2-1
d_gene: NA
len: 15
CDR3nt: TGTGCCAGCAGTTACCAAGTCCTAGAGCGCAATGAGCAGTTCTTC
CDR3aa: CASSYQVLERNEQFF

abundance: NA
v_gene: TRBV18
j_gene: TRBJ1-1
d_gene: NA
len: 12
CDR3nt: TGTGCCAGCTCACCACGGGCAACTGAAGCTTTCTTT
CDR3aa: CASSPRATEAFF

abundance: NA
v_gene: TRBV29-1
j_gene: TRBJ1-1
d_gene: TRBD1
len: 13
CDR3nt: TGCAGCCTGGAGGACAGGGAGTACACTGAAGCTTTCTTT
CDR3aa: CSLEDREYTEAFF

abundance: NA
v_gene: TRBV20-1
j_gene: TRBJ2-3
d_gene: NA
len: 11
CDR3nt: TGCAGTGCAACTAGCACAGATACGCAGTATTTT
CDR3aa: CSATSTDTQYF

abundance: NA
v_gene: TRBV29-1
j_gene: TRBJ2-1
d_gene: TRBD2
len: 15
CDR3nt: TGCAGCGTGGGTAGCGGGGGGGCCTCCTACAATGAGCAGTTCTTC
CDR3aa: CSVGSGGASYNEQFF

abundance: NA
v_gene: TRBV2
j_gene: TRBJ2-3
d_gene: NA
len: 14
CDR3nt: TGTGCCAGCAGCCGACTAGGCGGCACAGATACGCAGTATTTT
CDR3aa: CASSRLGGTDTQYF

abundance: NA
v_gene: TRBV18
j_gene: TRBJ1-1
d_gene: TRBD1
len: 15
CDR3nt: TGTGCCAGCTCAGCCTCAGGGGGGAGAGCCACTGAAGCTTTCTTT
CDR3aa: CASSASGGRATEAFF

abundance: NA
v_gene: TRBV6-6
j_gene: TRBJ2-5
d_gene: TRBD1
len: 14
CDR3nt: TGTGCCAGCAGTCATGACAGGGGAGGCGAGACCCAGTACTTC
CDR3aa: CASSHDRGGETQYF